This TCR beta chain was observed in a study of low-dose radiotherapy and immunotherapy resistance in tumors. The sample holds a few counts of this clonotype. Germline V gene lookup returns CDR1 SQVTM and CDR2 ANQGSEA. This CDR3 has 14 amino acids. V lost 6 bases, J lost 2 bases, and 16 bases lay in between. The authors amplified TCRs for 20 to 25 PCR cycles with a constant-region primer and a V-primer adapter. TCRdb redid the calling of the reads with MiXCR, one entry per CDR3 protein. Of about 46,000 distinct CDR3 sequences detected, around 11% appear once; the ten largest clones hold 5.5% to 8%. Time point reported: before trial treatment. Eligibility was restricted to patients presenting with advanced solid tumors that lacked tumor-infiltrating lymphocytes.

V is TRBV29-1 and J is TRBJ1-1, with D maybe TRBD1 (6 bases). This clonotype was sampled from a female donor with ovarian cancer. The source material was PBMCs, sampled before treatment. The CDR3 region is CSVGGRGHNTEAFF. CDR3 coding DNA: TGCAGCGTCGGCGGCAGGGGTCACAACACTGAAGCTTTCTTT.